Shown below are 3 T cell receptor beta chains from a single sample sequenced in a study of post-analysis software for immune sequencing data. Regarding the study as a whole: When patients were compared with controls, roughly five TRBV segments were more frequent, TRBV5-6, TRBV5-1 and TRBV20-1 among them.

Every TCR beta cDNA library bore unique molecular identifiers. TCRdb reprocessed the PCR reads with MiXCR, giving one entry per CDR3 protein. The sample records hundreds of thousands of distinct CDR3 sequences, 53% being singletons. These TCRs' antigens remain unknown. The sequenced sample consisted of blood. Receptor source: a girl under 18 with multiple sclerosis.

The chain employs TRBV6-6 and TRBJ1-5, with TRBD1 identical over 11 bases. Germline-derived CDR1 and CDR2 are MNHNY and SVGAGI (reference sequence). CDR3 length: 15 residues. J lost 4 bases, V lost 5 bases, and 4 bases had no gene match. This CDR3 is CASSRRDRGNQPQHF. The DNA for the CDR3 is TGTGCCAGCAGTCGCCGGGACAGGGGGAATCAGCCCCAGCATTTT.

The chain links TRBV6-5 to TRBJ2-3; 9 bases align to TRBD1. Germline CDR1 reads MNHEY; CDR2 reads SVGAGI. This CDR3 has 15 amino acids. V lost 7 bases, J lost 2 bases, and 7 bases stayed unmatched. CDR3 sequence: CASTNRGRFTDTQYF. DNA for the CDR3: TGTGCCAGCACCAACAGGGGGCGGTTCACAGATACGCAGTATTTT.

The gene calls are TRBV5-1 and TRBJ2-1; TRBD2 aligns across 8 bases. This CDR3 comprises 15 residues. Germline-derived CDR1 and CDR2 are SGHRS and YFSETQ. Unmatched junction bases numbered 9, after V lost 0 bases and J lost 10 bases. The CDR3 DNA follows: TGCGCCAGCAGCTTGGAGTCGGGAGGGCCAGGAGAGCAGTTCTTC. Translation gives CASSLESGGPGEQFF.